The TCR beta chain under discussion was sequenced for a study of blood T cell repertoires in COVID-19. Generated by immunoSEQ multiplex PCR, the TCRdb table keeps only in-frame clones and is missing some. This table has 150,000 or so clones, around 83% appearing once. The V end lost 7 bases, the J end lost 2 bases, and 12 bases lay between the germline ends. Per germline, CDR1 SEHNR and CDR2 FQNEAQ (reference sequence). The CDR3 is 14 residues long. V gene TRBV7-9 combines with J gene TRBJ1-3; tentative D call: TRBD1 (5 bases). The source of this sequence is a woman aged 45-59 years in a cohort exposed to, infected with or recovered from COVID-19 (not recorded which). Sequenced: PBMCs or T cells enriched from blood (not recorded which). DNA for the CDR3: TGTGCCAGCAACTTGGCGGGACCTGGAAACACCATATATTTT. Protein sequence: CASNLAGPGNTIYF.